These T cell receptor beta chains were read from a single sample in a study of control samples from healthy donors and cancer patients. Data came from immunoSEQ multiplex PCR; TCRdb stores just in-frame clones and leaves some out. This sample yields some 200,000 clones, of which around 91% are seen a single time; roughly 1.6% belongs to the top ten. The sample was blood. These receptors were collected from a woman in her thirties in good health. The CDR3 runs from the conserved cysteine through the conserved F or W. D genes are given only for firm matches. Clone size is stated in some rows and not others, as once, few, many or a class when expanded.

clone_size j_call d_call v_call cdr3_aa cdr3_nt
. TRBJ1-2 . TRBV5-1 CASSLGGGYGYTF TGCGCCAGCAGCTTGGGGGGGGGCTATGGCTACACCTTC
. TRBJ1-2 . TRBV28 CASSFEAGYTF TGTGCCAGCAGTTTTGAAGCCGGCTACACCTTC
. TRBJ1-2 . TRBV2 CASSEGGARGYGYTF TGTGCCAGCAGTGAAGGGGGGGCGCGAGGCTATGGCTACACCTTC
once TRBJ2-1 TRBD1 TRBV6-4 CASSVSAGQGGNEQFF TGTGCCAGCAGTGTCTCAGCGGGACAGGGAGGGAATGAGCAGTTCTTC
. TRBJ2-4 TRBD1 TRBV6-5 CASSYGDRTGKNIQYF TGTGCCAGCAGTTACGGAGACCGGACAGGGAAAAACATTCAGTACTTC
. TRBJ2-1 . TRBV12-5 CASGPHPRNEQFF TGTGCTAGTGGTCCCCACCCCCGCAATGAGCAGTTCTTC
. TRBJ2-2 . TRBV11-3 CASSGRVGELFF TGTGCCAGCAGCGGCAGGGTCGGGGAGCTGTTTTTT
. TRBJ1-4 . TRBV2 CASNRAVNEKLFF TGTGCCAGCAATCGGGCCGTTAATGAAAAACTGTTTTTT
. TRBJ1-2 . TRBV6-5 CASSRTASNYGYTF TGTGCCAGCAGTCGGACAGCCTCTAACTATGGCTACACCTTC
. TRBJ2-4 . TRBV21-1 CASSSRRKSKNIQYF TGTGCCAGCAGCAGTCGCAGAAAGTCCAAAAACATTCAGTACTTC
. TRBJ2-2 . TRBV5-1 CASSLVATNTGELFF TGCGCCAGCAGCTTGGTGGCGACCAACACCGGGGAGCTGTTTTTT
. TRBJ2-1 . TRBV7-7 CASSSGSYNEQFF TGTGCTAGCAGCTCGGGCAGTTACAATGAGCAGTTCTTC
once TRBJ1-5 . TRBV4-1 CASSQELNQPQHF TGCGCCAGCAGCCAAGAGCTGAATCAGCCCCAGCATTTT
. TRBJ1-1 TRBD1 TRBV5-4 CASSYRGGNTEAFF TGTGCCAGCAGCTACAGGGGGGGGAACACTGAAGCTTTCTTT
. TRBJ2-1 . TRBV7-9 CASSPDSIPYNEQFF TGTGCCAGCAGCCCCGACAGTATCCCCTACAATGAGCAGTTCTTC
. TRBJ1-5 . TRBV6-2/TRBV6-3 CASSYGGWNQPQHF TGTGCCAGCAGTTACGGGGGGTGGAATCAGCCCCAGCATTTT
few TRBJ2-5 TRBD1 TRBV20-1 CSAPDRETQYF TGCAGTGCCCCGGACAGGGAGACCCAGTACTTC
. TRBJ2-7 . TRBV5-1 CASSGDSYEQYF TGCGCCAGCAGCGGGGACTCCTACGAGCAGTACTTC
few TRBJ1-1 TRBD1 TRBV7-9 CASSLVQGIIFKTEAFF TGTGCCAGCAGCTTAGTACAGGGGATAATCTTTAAAACTGAAGCTTTCTTT
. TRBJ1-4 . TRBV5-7 CASSFGGGEKLFF TGTGCCAGCAGCTTTGGGGGTGGTGAAAAACTGTTTTTT
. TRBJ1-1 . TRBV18 CASSPQDSNTEAFF TGTGCCAGCTCACCACAGGATTCGAACACTGAAGCTTTCTTT
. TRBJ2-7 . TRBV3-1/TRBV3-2 CASRPTGISYEQYF TGTGCCAGCAGACCCACAGGGATCTCCTACGAGCAGTACTTC
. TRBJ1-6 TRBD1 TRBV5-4 CASSATGTGGSPLHF TGTGCCAGCAGCGCTACCGGGACAGGGGGGTCACCCCTCCACTTT
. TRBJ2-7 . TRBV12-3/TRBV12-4 CASGYPYEQYF TGTGCCAGCGGTTACCCCTACGAGCAGTACTTC
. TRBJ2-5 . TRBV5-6 CASSYKGRGFQETQYF TGTGCCAGCAGCTACAAAGGGAGGGGGTTCCAAGAGACCCAGTACTTC
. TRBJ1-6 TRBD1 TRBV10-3 CAISEWGQGASPLHF TGTGCCATCAGTGAGTGGGGACAGGGGGCTTCACCCCTCCACTTT
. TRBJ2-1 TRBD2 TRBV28 CASSLLAGGNEQFF TGTGCCAGCAGTTTACTAGCGGGAGGGAATGAGCAGTTCTTC
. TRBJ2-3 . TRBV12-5 CASGWYTDTQYF TGTGCTAGTGGTTGGTACACAGATACGCAGTATTTT
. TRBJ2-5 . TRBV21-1 CASSKAPIETQYF TGTGCCAGCAGCAAAGCCCCGATAGAGACCCAGTACTTC
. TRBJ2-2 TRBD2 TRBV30 CAWSLAGGPGGELFF TGTGCCTGGAGTCTAGCGGGAGGGCCGGGCGGGGAGCTGTTTTTT
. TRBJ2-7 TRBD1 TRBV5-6 CASSLWGSGGSYEQYF TGTGCCAGCAGCTTGTGGGGGTCAGGGGGCTCCTACGAGCAGTACTTC
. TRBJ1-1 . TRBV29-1 CSVSERNTEAFF TGCAGCGTTTCGGAGAGGAACACTGAAGCTTTCTTT
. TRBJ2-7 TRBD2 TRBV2 CASSKGTSGAYEQYF TGTGCCAGCAGTAAGGGGACTAGCGGGGCGTACGAGCAGTACTTC
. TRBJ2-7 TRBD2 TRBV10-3 CAISEPGLAGVQYF TGTGCCATCAGTGAGCCGGGACTAGCGGGAGTGCAGTACTTC
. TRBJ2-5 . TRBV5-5 CASSLEWGQETQYF TGTGCCAGCAGCTTGGAGTGGGGACAAGAGACCCAGTACTTC
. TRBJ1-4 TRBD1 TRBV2 CASKDRGRDEKLFF TGTGCCAGCAAAGACAGGGGGCGGGATGAAAAACTGTTTTTT
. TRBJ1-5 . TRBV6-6 CASSLGNRSNQPQHF TGTGCCAGCAGCCTAGGGAATCGGAGCAATCAGCCCCAGCATTTT
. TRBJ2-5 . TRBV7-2 CASSELGQETQYF TGTGCCAGCAGCGAGCTAGGCCAAGAGACCCAGTACTTC
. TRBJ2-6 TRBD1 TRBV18 CASSTQGAGSGANVLTF TGTGCCAGCTCAACACAGGGGGCCGGCTCTGGGGCCAACGTCCTGACTTTC
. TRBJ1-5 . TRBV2 CASTPIIYSNQPQHF TGTGCCAGCACCCCGATCATATATAGCAATCAGCCCCAGCATTTT
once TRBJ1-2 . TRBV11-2 CASSSPRAGYTF TGTGCCAGCAGCTCCCCCAGGGCTGGCTACACCTTC
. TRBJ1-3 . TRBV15 CATSRDPGAGNTIYF TGTGCCACCAGCAGAGATCCGGGGGCTGGAAACACCATATATTTT
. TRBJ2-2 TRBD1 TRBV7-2 CASSLAPTGITGELFF TGTGCCAGCAGCTTAGCCCCGACAGGGATCACCGGGGAGCTGTTTTTT
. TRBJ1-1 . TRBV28 CASSSDGMNTEAFF TGTGCCAGCAGTTCGGACGGGATGAACACTGAAGCTTTCTTT
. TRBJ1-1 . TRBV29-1 CSVAGTAYKAFF TGCAGCGTGGCCGGGACGGCCTATAAAGCTTTCTTT
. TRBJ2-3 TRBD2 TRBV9 CASSDQLAKLTDTQYF TGTGCCAGCAGCGACCAACTAGCGAAACTCACAGATACGCAGTATTTT
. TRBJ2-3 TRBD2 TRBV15 CATSRLAGGITDTQYF TGTGCCACCAGCAGACTAGCGGGAGGGATCACAGATACGCAGTATTTT
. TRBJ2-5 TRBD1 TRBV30 CAWSWGQKETQYF TGTGCCTGGAGCTGGGGACAGAAAGAGACCCAGTACTTC
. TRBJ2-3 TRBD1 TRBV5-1 CASSSTGTTDTQYF TGCGCCAGCAGCTCGACAGGGACCACAGATACGCAGTATTTT
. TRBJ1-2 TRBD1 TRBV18 CASSPYPDRGWGYTF TGTGCCAGCTCACCATACCCGGACAGGGGATGGGGCTACACCTTC
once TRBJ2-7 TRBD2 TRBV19 CASSITSGVYEQYF TGTGCCAGTAGTATAACTAGCGGGGTCTACGAGCAGTACTTC
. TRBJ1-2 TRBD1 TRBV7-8 CASSVRQGWVYGYTF TGTGCCAGCAGCGTCAGACAGGGGTGGGTTTATGGCTACACCTTC
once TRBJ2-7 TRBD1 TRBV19 CATKDRDYEQYF TGTGCCACTAAGGACAGGGACTACGAGCAGTACTTC
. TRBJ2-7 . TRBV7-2 CASSLGWLEYYEQYF TGTGCCAGCAGCTTAGGGTGGCTAGAGTACTACGAGCAGTACTTC